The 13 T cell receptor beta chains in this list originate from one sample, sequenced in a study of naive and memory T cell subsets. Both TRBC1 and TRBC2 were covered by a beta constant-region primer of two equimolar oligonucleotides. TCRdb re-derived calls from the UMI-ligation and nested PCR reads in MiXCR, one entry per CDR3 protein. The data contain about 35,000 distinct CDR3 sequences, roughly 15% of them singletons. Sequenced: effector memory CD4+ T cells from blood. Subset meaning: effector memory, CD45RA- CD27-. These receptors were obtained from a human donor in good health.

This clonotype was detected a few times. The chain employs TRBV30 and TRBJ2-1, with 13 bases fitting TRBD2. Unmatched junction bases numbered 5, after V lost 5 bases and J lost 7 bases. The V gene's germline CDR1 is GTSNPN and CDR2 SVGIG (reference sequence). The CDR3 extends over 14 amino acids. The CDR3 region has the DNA TGTGCCTGGGGAAGGACTAGCGGGAGAAATGAGCAGTTCTTC. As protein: CAWGRTSGRNEQFF.

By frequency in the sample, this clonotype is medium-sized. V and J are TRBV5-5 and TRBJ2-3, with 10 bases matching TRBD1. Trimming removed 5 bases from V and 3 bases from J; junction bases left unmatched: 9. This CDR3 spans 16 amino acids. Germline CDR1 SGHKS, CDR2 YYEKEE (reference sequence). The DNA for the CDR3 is TGTGCCAGCAGATTCTGGACAGGGGGGCCGACAGATACGCAGTATTTT. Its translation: CASRFWTGGPTDTQYF.

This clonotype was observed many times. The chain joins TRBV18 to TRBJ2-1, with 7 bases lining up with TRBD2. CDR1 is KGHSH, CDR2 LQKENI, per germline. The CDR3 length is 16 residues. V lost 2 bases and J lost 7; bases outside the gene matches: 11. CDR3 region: CASSPAASGGRNEQFF. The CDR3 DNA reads TGTGCCAGCTCACCAGCAGCTAGCGGAGGTAGGAATGAGCAGTTCTTC.

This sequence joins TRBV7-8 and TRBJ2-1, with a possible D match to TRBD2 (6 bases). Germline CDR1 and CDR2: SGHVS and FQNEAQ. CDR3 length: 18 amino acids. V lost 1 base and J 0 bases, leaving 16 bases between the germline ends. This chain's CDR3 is CASSLEGRGRSSYNEQFF. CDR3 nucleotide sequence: TGTGCCAGCAGCTTAGAAGGGCGGGGAAGAAGCTCCTACAATGAGCAGTTCTTC.

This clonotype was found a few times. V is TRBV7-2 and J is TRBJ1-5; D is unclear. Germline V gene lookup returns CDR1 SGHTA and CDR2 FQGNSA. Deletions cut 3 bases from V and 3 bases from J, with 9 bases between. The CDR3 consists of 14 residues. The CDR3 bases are TGTGCCAGCAGCTTGAGACGGGTCAATCAGCCCCAGCATTTT. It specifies CASSLRRVNQPQHF.

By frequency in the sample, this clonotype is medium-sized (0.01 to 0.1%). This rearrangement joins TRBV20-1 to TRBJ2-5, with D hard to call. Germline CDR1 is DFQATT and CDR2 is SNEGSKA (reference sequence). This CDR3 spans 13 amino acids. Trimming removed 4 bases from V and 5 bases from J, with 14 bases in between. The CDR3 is CSATPLARETQYF. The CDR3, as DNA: TGCAGTGCTACCCCCTTAGCCAGGGAGACCCAGTACTTC.

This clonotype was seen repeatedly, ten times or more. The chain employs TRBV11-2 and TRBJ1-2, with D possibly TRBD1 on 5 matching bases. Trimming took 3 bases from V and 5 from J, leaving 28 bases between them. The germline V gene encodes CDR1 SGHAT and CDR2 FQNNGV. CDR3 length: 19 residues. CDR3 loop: CASSFPFKGLDPARYGYTF. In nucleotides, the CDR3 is TGTGCCAGCAGCTTTCCCTTTAAGGGGCTAGACCCCGCTAGGTATGGCTACACCTTC.

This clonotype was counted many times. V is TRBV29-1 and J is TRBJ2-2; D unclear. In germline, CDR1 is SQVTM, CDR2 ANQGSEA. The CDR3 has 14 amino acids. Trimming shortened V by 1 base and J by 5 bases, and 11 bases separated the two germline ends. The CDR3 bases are TGCAGCGTTGAAGCGGGTGGTTCGACCGGGGAGCTGTTTTTT. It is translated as CSVEAGGSTGELFF.

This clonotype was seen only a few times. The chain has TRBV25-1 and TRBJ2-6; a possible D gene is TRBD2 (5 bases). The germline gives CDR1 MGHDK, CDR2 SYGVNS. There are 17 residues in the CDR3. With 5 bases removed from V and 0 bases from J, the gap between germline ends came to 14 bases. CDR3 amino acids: CASSPVLGSSGANVLTF. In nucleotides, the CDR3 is TGTGCCAGCAGTCCAGTTCTGGGGAGCTCTGGGGCCAACGTCCTGACTTTC.

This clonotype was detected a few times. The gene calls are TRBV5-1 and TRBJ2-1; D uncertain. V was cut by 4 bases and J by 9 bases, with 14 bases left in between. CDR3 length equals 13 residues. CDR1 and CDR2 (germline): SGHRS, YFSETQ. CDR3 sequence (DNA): TGCGCCAGCAGCACCCCTAGTTATGGTGAGCAGTTCTTC. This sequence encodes CASSTPSYGEQFF. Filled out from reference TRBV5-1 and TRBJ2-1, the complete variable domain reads KAGVTQTPRYLIKTRGQQVTLSCSPISGHRSVSWYQQTPGQGLQFLFEYFSETQRNKGNFPGRFSGRQFSNSRSEMNVSTLELGDSALYLCASSTPSYGEQFFGPGTRLTVL.

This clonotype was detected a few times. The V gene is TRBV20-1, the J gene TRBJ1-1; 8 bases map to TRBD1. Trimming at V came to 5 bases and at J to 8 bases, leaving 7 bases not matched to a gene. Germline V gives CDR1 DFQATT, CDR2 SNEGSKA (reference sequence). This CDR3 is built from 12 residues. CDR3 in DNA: TGCAGTGCTCCGCAAGACAGGGGAGAAGCTTTCTTT. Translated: CSAPQDRGEAFF.

CDR3 nucleotide sequence: TGTGCCATCAGTGCGTTCGACGTCCTAAGCAACACAGATACGCAGTATTTT. Its translation: CAISAFDVLSNTDTQYF. V is TRBV10-3 and J is TRBJ2-3, with D unclear. CDR3 length: 17 residues. V was cut by 4 bases and J by 2 bases, with 19 bases left in between. Looked up from germline, CDR1 is ENHRY and CDR2 is SYGVKD.

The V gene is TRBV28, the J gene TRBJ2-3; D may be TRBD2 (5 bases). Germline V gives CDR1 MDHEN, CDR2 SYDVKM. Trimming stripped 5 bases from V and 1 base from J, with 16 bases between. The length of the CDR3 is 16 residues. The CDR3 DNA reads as TGTGCCAGCAGTCCCTACCCGGACGGGGGCACAGATACGCAGTATTTT. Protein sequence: CASSPYPDGGTDTQYF.